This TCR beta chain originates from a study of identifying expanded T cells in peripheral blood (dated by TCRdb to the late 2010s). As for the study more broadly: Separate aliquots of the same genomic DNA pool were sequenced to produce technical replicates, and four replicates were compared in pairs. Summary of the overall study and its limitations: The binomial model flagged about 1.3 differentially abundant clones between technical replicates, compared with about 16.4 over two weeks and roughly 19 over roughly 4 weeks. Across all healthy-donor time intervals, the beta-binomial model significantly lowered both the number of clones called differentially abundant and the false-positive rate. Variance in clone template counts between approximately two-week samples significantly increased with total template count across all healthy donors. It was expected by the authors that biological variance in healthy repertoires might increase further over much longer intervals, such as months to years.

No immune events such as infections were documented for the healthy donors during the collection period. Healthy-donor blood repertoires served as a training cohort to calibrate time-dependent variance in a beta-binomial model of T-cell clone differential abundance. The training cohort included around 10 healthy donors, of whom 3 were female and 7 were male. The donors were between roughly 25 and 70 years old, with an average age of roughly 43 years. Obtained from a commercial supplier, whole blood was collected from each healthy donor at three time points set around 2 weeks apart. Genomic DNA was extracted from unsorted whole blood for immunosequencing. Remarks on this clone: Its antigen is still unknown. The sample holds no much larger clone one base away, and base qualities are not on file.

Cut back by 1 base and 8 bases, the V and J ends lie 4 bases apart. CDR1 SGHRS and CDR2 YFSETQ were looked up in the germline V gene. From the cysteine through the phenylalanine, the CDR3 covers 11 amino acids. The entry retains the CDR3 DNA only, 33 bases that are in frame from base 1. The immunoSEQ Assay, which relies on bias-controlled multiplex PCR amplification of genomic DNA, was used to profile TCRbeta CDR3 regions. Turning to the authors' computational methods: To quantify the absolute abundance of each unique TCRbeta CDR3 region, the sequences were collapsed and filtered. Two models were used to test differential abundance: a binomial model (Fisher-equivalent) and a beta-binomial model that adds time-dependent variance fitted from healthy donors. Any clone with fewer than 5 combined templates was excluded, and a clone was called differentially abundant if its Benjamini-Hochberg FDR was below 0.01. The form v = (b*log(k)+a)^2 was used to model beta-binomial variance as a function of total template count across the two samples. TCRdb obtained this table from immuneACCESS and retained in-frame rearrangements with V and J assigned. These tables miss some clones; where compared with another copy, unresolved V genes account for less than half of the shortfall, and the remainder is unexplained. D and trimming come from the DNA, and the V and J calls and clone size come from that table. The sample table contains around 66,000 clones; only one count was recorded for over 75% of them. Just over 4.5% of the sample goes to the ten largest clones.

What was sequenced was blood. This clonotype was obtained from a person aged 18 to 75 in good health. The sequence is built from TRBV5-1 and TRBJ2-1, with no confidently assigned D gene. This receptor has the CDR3 CASSLSYEQFF. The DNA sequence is TGCGCCAGCAGCTTGTCCTATGAGCAGTTCTTC.